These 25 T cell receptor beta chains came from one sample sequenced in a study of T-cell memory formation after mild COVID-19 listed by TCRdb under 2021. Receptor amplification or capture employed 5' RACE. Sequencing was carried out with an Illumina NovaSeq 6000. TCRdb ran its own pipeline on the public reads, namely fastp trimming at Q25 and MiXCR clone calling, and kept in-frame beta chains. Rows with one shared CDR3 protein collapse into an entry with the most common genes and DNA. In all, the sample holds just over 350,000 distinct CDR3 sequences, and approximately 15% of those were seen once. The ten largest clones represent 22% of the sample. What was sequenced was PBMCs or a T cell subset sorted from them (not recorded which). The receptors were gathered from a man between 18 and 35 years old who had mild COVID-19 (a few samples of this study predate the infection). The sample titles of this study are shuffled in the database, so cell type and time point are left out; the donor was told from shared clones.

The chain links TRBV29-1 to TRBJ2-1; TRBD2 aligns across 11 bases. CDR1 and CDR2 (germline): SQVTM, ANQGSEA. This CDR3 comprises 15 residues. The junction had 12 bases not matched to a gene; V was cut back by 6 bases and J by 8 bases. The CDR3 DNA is TGCAGCGTCTCGGTTAGCGGGAGGGCCGGGGATGAGCAGTTCTTC. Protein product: CSVSVSGRAGDEQFF.

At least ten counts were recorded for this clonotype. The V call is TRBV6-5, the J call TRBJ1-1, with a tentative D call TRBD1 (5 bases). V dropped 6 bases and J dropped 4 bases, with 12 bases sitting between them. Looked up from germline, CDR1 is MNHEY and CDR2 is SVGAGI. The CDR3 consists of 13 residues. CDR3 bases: TGTGCCAGCAGCCGCACAGGATTCACTGAAGCTTTCTTT. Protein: CASSRTGFTEAFF.

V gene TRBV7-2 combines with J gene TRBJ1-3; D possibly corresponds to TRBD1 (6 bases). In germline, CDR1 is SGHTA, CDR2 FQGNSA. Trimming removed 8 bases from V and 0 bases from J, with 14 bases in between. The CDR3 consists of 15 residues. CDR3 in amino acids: CASLQGPRSGNTIYF. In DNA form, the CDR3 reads TGTGCCAGCCTTCAGGGGCCCCGCTCTGGAAACACCATATATTTT.

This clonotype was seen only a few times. The CDR3 DNA sequence: TGCGCCAGCAGCCAAGGAGGGGGAGATAATTCACCCCTCCACTTT. Its translation: CASSQGGGDNSPLHF. The genes are TRBV4-3 and TRBJ1-6; D may be TRBD1 (6 bases). CDR1 and CDR2 from the germline V gene are LGHNA and YSLEER. V was pared by 1 base and J by 5 bases, with 9 bases between. CDR3 length: 15 residues.

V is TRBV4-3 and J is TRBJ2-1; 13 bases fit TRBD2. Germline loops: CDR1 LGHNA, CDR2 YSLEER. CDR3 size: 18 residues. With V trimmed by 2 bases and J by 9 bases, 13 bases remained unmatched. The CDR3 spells CASSQYLRGLAGSFEQFF. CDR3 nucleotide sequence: TGCGCCAGCAGCCAATATCTCCGGGGACTAGCGGGGTCCTTTGAGCAGTTCTTC.

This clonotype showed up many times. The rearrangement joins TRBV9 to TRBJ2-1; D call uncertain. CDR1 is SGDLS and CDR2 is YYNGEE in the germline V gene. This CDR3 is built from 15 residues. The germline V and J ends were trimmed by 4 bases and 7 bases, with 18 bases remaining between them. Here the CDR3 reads CASSLRTAVMNEQFF. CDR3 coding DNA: TGTGCCAGCAGCCTCAGGACGGCTGTCATGAATGAGCAGTTCTTC.

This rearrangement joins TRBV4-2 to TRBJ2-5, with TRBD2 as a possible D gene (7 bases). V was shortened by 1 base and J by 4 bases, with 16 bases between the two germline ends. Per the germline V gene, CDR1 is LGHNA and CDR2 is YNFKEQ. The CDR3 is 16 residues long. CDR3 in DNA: TGTGCCAGCAGCCAAGGTCTAGGGGGGGCCCGAGAGACCCAGTACTTC. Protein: CASSQGLGGARETQYF.

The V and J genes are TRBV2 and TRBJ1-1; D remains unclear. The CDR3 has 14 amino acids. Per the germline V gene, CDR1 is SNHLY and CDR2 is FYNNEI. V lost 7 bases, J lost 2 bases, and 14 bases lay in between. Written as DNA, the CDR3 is TGTGCCAGCACGAGCGGACTACCCAACACTGAAGCTTTCTTT. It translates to CASTSGLPNTEAFF. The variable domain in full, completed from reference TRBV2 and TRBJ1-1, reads EPEVTQTPSHQVTQMGQEVILRCVPISNHLYFYWYRQILGQKVEFLVSFYNNEISEKSEIFDDQFSVERPDGSNFTLKIRSTKLEDSAMYFCASTSGLPNTEAFFGQGTRLTVV.

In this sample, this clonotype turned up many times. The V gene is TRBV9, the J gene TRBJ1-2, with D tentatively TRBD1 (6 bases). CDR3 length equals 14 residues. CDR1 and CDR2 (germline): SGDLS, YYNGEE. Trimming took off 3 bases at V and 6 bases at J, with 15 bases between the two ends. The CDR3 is CASSGSTGFDGYTF. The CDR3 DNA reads TGTGCCAGCAGCGGATCCACAGGGTTCGATGGCTACACCTTC.

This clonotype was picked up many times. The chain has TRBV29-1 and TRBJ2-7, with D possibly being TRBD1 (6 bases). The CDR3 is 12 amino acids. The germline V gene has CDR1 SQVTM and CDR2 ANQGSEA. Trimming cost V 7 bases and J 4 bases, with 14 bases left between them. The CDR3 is CSAGTSLYEQYV. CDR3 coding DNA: TGCAGCGCCGGGACAAGCCTATACGAGCAGTACGTC.

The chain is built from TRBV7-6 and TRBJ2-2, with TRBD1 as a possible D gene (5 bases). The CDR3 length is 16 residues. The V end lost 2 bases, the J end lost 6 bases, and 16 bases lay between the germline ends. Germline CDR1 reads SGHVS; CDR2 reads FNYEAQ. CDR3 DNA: TGTGCCAGCAGCTTACTGGGCAGGGTTGTGGCCGGGGAGCTGTTTTTT. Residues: CASSLLGRVVAGELFF.

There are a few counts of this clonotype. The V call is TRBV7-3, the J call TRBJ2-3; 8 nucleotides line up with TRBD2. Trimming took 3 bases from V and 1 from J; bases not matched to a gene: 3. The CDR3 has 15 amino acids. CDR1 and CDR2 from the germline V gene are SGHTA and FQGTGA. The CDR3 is CASSFGGAGTDTQYF. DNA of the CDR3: TGTGCCAGCAGCTTCGGGGGGGCTGGCACAGATACGCAGTATTTT.

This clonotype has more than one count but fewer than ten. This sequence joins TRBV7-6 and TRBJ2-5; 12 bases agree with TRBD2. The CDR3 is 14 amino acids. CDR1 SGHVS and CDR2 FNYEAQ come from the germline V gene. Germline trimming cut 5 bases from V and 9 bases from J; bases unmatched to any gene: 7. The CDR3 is CASSTPSGGEAQYF. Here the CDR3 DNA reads TGTGCCAGCAGCACTCCTAGCGGGGGGGAGGCCCAGTACTTC.

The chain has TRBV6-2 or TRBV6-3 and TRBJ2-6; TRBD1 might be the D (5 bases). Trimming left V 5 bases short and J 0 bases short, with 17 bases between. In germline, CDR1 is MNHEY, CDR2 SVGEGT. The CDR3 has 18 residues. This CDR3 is CASSPWGRRDSGANVLTF. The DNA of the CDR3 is TGTGCCAGCAGTCCTTGGGGCAGGCGCGACTCTGGGGCCAACGTCCTGACTTTC.

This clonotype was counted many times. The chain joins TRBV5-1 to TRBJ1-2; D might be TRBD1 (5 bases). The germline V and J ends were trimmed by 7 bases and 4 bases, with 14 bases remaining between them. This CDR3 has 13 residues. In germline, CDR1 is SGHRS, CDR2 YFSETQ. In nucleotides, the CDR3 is TGCGCCAGCGGATATGGGGCTTTCTATGGCTACACCTTC. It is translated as CASGYGAFYGYTF.

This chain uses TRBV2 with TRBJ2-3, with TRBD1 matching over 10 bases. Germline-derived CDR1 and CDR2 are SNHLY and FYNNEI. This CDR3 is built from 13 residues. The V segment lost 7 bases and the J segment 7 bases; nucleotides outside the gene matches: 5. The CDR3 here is CASIQGQGNTQYF. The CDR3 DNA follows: TGTGCCAGCATACAGGGACAGGGGAATACGCAGTATTTT.

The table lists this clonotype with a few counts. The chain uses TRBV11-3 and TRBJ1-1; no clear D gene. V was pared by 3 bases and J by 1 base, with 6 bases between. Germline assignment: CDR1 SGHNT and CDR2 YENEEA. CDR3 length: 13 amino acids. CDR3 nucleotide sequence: TGTGCCAGCAGCTTCACGTCGAACACTGAAGCTTTCTTT. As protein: CASSFTSNTEAFF.

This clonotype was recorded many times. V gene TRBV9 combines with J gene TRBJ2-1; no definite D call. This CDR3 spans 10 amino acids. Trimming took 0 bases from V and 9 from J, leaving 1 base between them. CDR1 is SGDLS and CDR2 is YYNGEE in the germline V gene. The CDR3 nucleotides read TGTGCCAGCAGCGTAGGTGAGCAGTTCTTC. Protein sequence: CASSVGEQFF. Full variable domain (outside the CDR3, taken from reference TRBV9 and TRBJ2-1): DSGVTQTPKHLITATGQRVTLRCSPRSGDLSVYWYQQSLDQGLQFLIQYYNGEERAKGNILERFSAQQFPDLHSELNLSSLELGDSALYFCASSVGEQFFGPGTRLTVL.

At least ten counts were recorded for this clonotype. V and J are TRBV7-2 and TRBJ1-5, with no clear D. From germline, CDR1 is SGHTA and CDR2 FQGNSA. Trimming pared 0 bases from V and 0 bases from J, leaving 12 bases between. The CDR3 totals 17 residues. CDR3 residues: CASSLAGGTYSNQPQHF. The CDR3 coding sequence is TGTGCCAGCAGCTTAGCTGGTGGCACCTATAGCAATCAGCCCCAGCATTTT.

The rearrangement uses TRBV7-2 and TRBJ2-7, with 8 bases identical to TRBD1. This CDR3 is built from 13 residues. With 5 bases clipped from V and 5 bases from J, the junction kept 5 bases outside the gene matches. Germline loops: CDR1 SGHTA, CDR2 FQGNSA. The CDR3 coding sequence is TGTGCCAGCAGCACTCAGACAGGGGACGAGCAGTACGTC. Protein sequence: CASSTQTGDEQYV.

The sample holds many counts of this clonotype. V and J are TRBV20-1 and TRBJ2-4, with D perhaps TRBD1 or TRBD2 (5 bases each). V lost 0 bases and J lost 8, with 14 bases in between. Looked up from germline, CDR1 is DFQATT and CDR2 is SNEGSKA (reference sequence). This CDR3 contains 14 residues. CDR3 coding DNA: TGCAGTGCTAGAGAGGCCAGAAGAGGGGACATTCAGTACTTC. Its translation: CSAREARRGDIQYF.

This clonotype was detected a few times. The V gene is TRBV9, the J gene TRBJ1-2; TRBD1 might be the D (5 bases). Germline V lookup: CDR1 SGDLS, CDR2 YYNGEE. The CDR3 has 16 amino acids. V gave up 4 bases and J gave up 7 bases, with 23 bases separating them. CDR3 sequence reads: CASSHDTAGGRGGYTF. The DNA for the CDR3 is TGTGCCAGCAGCCACGACACGGCCGGGGGAAGGGGTGGCTACACCTTC.

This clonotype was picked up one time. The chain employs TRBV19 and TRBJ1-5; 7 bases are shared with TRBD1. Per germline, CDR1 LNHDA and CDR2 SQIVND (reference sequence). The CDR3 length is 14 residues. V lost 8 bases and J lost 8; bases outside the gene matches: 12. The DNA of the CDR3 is TGTGCCAGTGCTCGACAGGGCGGTTGGGAGCCCCAGCATTTT. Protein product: CASARQGGWEPQHF.

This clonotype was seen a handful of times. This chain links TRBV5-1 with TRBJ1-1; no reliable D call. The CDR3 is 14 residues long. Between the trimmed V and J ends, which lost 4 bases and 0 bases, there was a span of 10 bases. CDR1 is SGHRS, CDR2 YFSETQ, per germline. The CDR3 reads CASSITGLNTEAFF. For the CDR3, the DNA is TGCGCCAGCAGCATCACTGGACTGAACACTGAAGCTTTCTTT.

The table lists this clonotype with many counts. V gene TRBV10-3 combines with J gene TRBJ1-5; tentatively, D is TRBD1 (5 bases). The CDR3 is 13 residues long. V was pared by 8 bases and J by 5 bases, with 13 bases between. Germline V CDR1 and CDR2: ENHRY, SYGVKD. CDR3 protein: CAIRGARDQPQHF. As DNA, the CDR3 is TGTGCCATCCGAGGGGCCCGGGATCAGCCCCAGCATTTT.